What follows are 22 T cell receptor beta chains derived from one specimen sequenced in a study of T-cell memory formation after mild COVID-19. TCRdb re-analysed the 5' RACE reads in MiXCR, keeping a single row per CDR3 protein. The profile shows 120,000 to 150,000 distinct CDR3 sequences, about 14% of them singletons. The sample taken for sequencing was PBMCs or a T cell subset sorted from them (not recorded which). The receptors derive from an adult woman who had mild COVID-19 (a few samples of this study predate the infection). Cell type and time point are not known.

This clonotype was seen a handful of times. CDR3 DNA sequence: TGTGCCAGCAGCTTAGGGGAGGGCACCTACAATGAGCAGTTCTTC. Translating it yields CASSLGEGTYNEQFF. The rearrangement links TRBV7-9 to TRBJ2-1; TRBD2 aligns across 7 bases. The J segment lost 2 bases and the V segment lost 1 base, leaving 2 bases of the junction unmatched. The CDR3 contains 15 residues. Germline assignment: CDR1 SEHNR and CDR2 FQNEAQ (reference sequence).

This clonotype was seen a handful of times. The chain carries TRBV7-6 and TRBJ2-3; TRBD2 aligns across 13 bases. Trimming cost V 5 bases and J 0 bases; bases outside gene matches: 5. The CDR3 extends over 17 amino acids. In germline, CDR1 is SGHVS, CDR2 FNYEAQ. The chain's CDR3 is CASSPWTSGGSTDTQYF. The CDR3 DNA is TGTGCCAGCAGCCCCTGGACTAGCGGGGGTAGCACAGATACGCAGTATTTT.

This clonotype was found a few times. The CDR3 sequence is CASSQTGASNQPQHF. The DNA of the CDR3 is TGCGCCAGCAGCCAGACAGGGGCCAGTAATCAGCCCCAGCATTTT. This chain links TRBV4-1 with TRBJ1-5; TRBD1 aligns across 8 bases. The CDR3 is 15 amino acids. The germline V gene has CDR1 MGHRA and CDR2 YSYEKL. With 3 bases clipped from V and 4 bases from J, the junction kept 5 bases outside the gene matches.

The chain links TRBV6-5 to TRBJ2-7; 7 nucleotides align to TRBD2. The CDR3 runs 14 residues. Per the germline V gene, CDR1 is MNHEY and CDR2 is SVGAGI. Losses at the gene ends were 7 bases for V and 3 bases for J; bases not matched to a gene: 9. The CDR3 reads CASTRWAGDYEQYF. The CDR3 DNA reads TGTGCCAGCACCCGGTGGGCGGGAGACTACGAGCAGTACTTC.

The rearrangement uses TRBV19 and TRBJ2-1; TRBD1 might be the D (5 bases). The CDR3 extends over 15 amino acids. Looked up from germline, CDR1 is LNHDA and CDR2 is SQIVND (reference sequence). With 2 bases removed from V and 0 bases from J, the gap between germline ends came to 8 bases. The CDR3 sequence is CASSITGSSYNEQFF. CDR3 sequence (DNA): TGTGCCAGTAGTATAACAGGATCCTCCTACAATGAGCAGTTCTTC.

The chain uses TRBV14 and TRBJ2-7; 10 bases map to TRBD1. This CDR3 has 16 amino acids. Trimming cost V 1 base and J 2 bases; bases outside gene matches: 5. In germline, CDR1 is SGHDN, CDR2 FVKESK. In DNA form, the CDR3 reads TGTGCCAGCAGCCAAGTAAGGACAGGGGGAACCTACGAGCAGTACTTC. As protein: CASSQVRTGGTYEQYF.

A few counts support this clonotype. The CDR3 sequence: CASSYGPTSGTYNEQFF. The CDR3 DNA follows: TGCGCCAGCAGCTACGGGCCGACTAGCGGTACCTACAATGAGCAGTTCTTC. The rearrangement joins TRBV4-1 to TRBJ2-1, with 9 positions matching TRBD2. V lost 5 bases to trimming and J lost 2 bases; unmatched junction nucleotides: 10. From germline, CDR1 is MGHRA and CDR2 YSYEKL. This CDR3 spans 17 amino acids.

This CDR3 reads CASSLGPLQNYGYTF. CDR3 nucleotides: TGCGCCAGCAGCCTGGGACCTCTCCAAAACTATGGCTACACCTTC. The V and J genes are TRBV4-1 and TRBJ1-2, with a weak D call TRBD1 (5 bases). Germline V gene data show CDR1 as MGHRA and CDR2 as YSYEKL. V lost 4 bases to trimming and J lost 2 bases, with 14 bases between them. The CDR3 sequence is 15 residues long.

This clonotype has a handful of counts. The chain carries TRBV10-3 and TRBJ2-1; possibly TRBD2 for D (6 bases). CDR3 size: 14 residues. The ends were cut back, 9 bases at V and 6 bases at J, with 18 bases in the middle. Per germline, CDR1 ENHRY and CDR2 SYGVKD. The chain's CDR3 is CAISRGAGSNEQFF. DNA of the CDR3: TGTGCCATTTCCCGGGGTGCGGGGAGCAATGAGCAGTTCTTC.

The chain joins TRBV27 to TRBJ2-5; D not resolved. CDR1 is MNHEY and CDR2 is SMNVEV in the germline V gene (reference sequence). Trimming left V 5 bases short and J 0 bases short, with 7 bases between. The CDR3 covers 13 residues. DNA for the CDR3: TGTGCCAGCAGTCGCCTGAACCAAGAGACCCAGTACTTC. This translates into CASSRLNQETQYF.

This clonotype was counted many times. This rearrangement joins TRBV5-1 to TRBJ2-3; 8 nucleotides align to TRBD1. The CDR3 consists of 17 residues. Unmatched junction bases numbered 10, after V lost 4 bases and J lost 0 bases. The germline V gene encodes CDR1 SGHRS and CDR2 YFSETQ. The CDR3 sequence: CASSPTGQGGSTDTQYF. The CDR3 DNA follows: TGCGCCAGCAGCCCGACCGGACAGGGTGGTAGCACAGATACGCAGTATTTT. Together with reference TRBV5-1 and TRBJ2-3, the CDR3 gives the full variable domain: KAGVTQTPRYLIKTRGQQVTLSCSPISGHRSVSWYQQTPGQGLQFLFEYFSETQRNKGNFPGRFSGRQFSNSRSEMNVSTLELGDSALYLCASSPTGQGGSTDTQYFGPGTRLTVL.

This clonotype has more than one count but fewer than ten. One junction end disagrees with the germline gene, perhaps due to a read error. The chain carries TRBV19 and TRBJ1-1; D is unclear. The CDR3 loop spans 13 amino acids. Germline V gene sequence: CDR1 LNHDA, CDR2 SQIVND (reference sequence). The CDR3 nucleotides are TGTGCCAGTAGTATATCCGGGAACCCTGAAGCTTTCTTT. It encodes CASSISGNPEAFF.

This chain uses TRBV4-2 with TRBJ2-7; 14 positions agree with TRBD2. The CDR3 has 16 amino acids. CDR1 and CDR2 (germline): LGHNA, YNFKEQ. Trimming at V came to 0 bases and at J to 5 bases, leaving 3 bases not matched to a gene. The CDR3 loop is CASSQETSGRAHEQYF. The DNA of the CDR3 is TGTGCCAGCAGCCAAGAGACTAGCGGGAGGGCCCACGAGCAGTACTTC.

The chain uses TRBV7-9 and TRBJ1-2; the match to TRBD1 covers 9 bases. Per the germline V gene, CDR1 is SEHNR and CDR2 is FQNEAQ (reference sequence). Trimming removed 5 bases from V and 1 base from J; junction bases left unmatched: 5. CDR3 length equals 15 residues. CDR3 sequence reads: CASSDGQGSNYGYTF. The CDR3 DNA is TGTGCCAGCAGCGACGGACAGGGGAGTAACTATGGCTACACCTTC.

This clonotype came up a few times. This chain connects TRBV7-6 to TRBJ2-1; no clear D gene. The CDR3 length is 12 residues. CDR1 SGHVS and CDR2 FNYEAQ come from the germline V gene. V shed 3 bases and J shed 6 bases, with 6 bases lying between them. In DNA, the CDR3 is TGTGCCAGCAGCTTTTCCCTCAATGAGCAGTTCTTC. Translating it yields CASSFSLNEQFF. Drawing the rest from reference TRBV7-6 and TRBJ2-1, the complete variable domain is GAGVSQSPRYKVTKRGQDVALRCDPISGHVSLYWYRQALGQGPEFLTYFNYEAQQDKSGLPNDRFSAERPEGSISTLTIQRTEQRDSAMYRCASSFSLNEQFFGPGTRLTVL.

The DNA of the CDR3 is TGCAGTGCTAGAAGTGTGGACAGGGCGTACGAGCAGTACTTC. Protein product: CSARSVDRAYEQYF. V gene TRBV20-1 combines with J gene TRBJ2-7; 8 bases align to TRBD1. From germline, CDR1 is DFQATT and CDR2 SNEGSKA (reference sequence). The J segment lost 4 bases and the V segment lost 2 bases, leaving 7 bases of the junction unmatched. This CDR3 comprises 14 residues.

This clonotype occurred a few times. The V and J genes are TRBV5-1 and TRBJ2-7; D gene uncertain. Trimming removed 3 bases from V and 0 bases from J, with 10 bases in between. The CDR3 runs 14 residues. CDR1 and CDR2 (germline): SGHRS, YFSETQ. CDR3 sequence (DNA): TGCGCCAGCAGCTGGGGTGGGGACTCCTACGAGCAGTACTTC. Protein product: CASSWGGDSYEQYF.

The table lists this clonotype with a few counts. The chain uses TRBV4-1 and TRBJ2-7, with no clear D. Trimming removed 1 base from V and 0 bases from J, with 10 bases in between. This CDR3 is 15 amino acids long. Germline values: CDR1 MGHRA, CDR2 YSYEKL. The CDR3 region is CASSQVYASSYEQYF. As DNA, the CDR3 is TGCGCCAGCAGCCAAGTCTACGCTAGCTCCTACGAGCAGTACTTC.

This chain connects TRBV5-1 to TRBJ2-7, with a tentative D call TRBD1 (6 bases). The CDR3 has 14 amino acids. Germline V gene lookup returns CDR1 SGHRS and CDR2 YFSETQ. Deletions cut 0 bases from V and 3 bases from J, with 10 bases between. CDR3 protein: CASSLAGADYEQYF. CDR3 sequence (DNA): TGCGCCAGCAGCTTGGCAGGGGCTGACTACGAGCAGTACTTC.

This clonotype was observed at least ten times. The chain couples TRBV4-1 to TRBJ2-5; possibly TRBD2 for D (7 bases). Trimming removed 1 base from V and 5 bases from J, with 11 bases in between. The CDR3 is made up of 14 amino acids. The germline gives CDR1 MGHRA, CDR2 YSYEKL. The CDR3 here is CASSQVGGEETQYF. The CDR3 DNA sequence: TGCGCCAGCAGCCAAGTAGGGGGGGAGGAGACCCAGTACTTC.

The chain combines TRBV15 with TRBJ2-5; D not resolved. Trimming took off 5 bases at V and 3 bases at J, with 10 bases between the two ends. Germline lookup yields CDR1 LNHNV and CDR2 YYDKDF (reference sequence). The CDR3 sequence is 13 residues long. Here the CDR3 reads CATSLTAEETQYF. The DNA of the CDR3 is TGTGCCACCAGCCTAACTGCCGAAGAGACCCAGTACTTC.

This clonotype was picked up many times. The chain links TRBV4-1 to TRBJ2-5; TRBD2 agrees at 10 bases. Germline V gives CDR1 MGHRA, CDR2 YSYEKL. Trimming at V came to 3 bases and at J to 7 bases, leaving 8 bases not matched to a gene. The CDR3 extends over 15 amino acids. CDR3 in amino acids: CASSQSSGGSGTQYF. CDR3 DNA: TGCGCCAGCAGCCAGTCTAGCGGGGGATCAGGGACCCAGTACTTC.